Detailed here is one T cell receptor (beta chain). V lost 5 bases and J lost 0, with 10 bases in between. This CDR3 comprises 15 residues. CDR1 SGHTA and CDR2 FQGNSA come from the germline V gene. The data were taken from a study of control samples from healthy donors and cancer patients. Assay used: immunoSEQ multiplex PCR; TCRdb lists only in-frame clones, some missing. Counted here are 100,000 to 150,000 clones, more than 75% occurring once; the ten biggest clones make up about 8.7%. The specimen sequenced was blood. The receptor was derived from a man aged 35-49 years in good health. The V gene is TRBV7-2, the J gene TRBJ2-2; D not certain. The CDR3 sequence is CASSTARPNTGELFF. In DNA form, the CDR3 reads TGTGCCAGCAGCACCGCGAGGCCGAACACCGGGGAGCTGTTTTTT.